This T cell receptor beta chain was sequenced during a study of T cells in Graves' hyperthyroidism and ophthalmopathy. General observations from the study: A model using 13 V-J features told ophthalmopathy apart from stable hyperthyroidism. Most expanded thyroid clonotypes above 0.001 recurred in blood.

Amplified regions were TCR beta CDR3 sequences from RNA transcripts. Initially, a first-round RT-PCR of the TCR CDR3 employed the HTBI primer set. TCRdb recomputed calls from the multiplex PCR reads with MiXCR, one row per CDR3 protein. This repertoire shows approximately 400,000 distinct CDR3 sequences, around a quarter found once; its top ten account for 70% to 75%. Exclusion criteria comprised uncontrolled infection, other autoimmune disease, pregnancy or lactation. Each diagnosis drew on symptoms, thyroxine, TRAb, thyroid ultrasound and orbital computed tomography findings. Germline loops: CDR1 LGHDT, CDR2 YNNKEL (reference sequence). V lost 4 bases to trimming and J lost 9 bases, with 19 bases between them. The CDR3 contains 15 residues. Only a few counts were recorded for this clonotype. Its matching antigen is unknown.

The origin of this receptor is a man aged 45-60 years with Graves' hyperthyroidism. Sequencing was done on a sample of blood. The chain has TRBV3-1 and TRBJ2-1; a possible D gene is TRBD2 (7 bases). CDR3 loop: CASSRSLGGRIEQFF. The CDR3 DNA reads TGTGCCAGCAGCCGTAGCCTCGGGGGGCGTATTGAGCAGTTCTTC.